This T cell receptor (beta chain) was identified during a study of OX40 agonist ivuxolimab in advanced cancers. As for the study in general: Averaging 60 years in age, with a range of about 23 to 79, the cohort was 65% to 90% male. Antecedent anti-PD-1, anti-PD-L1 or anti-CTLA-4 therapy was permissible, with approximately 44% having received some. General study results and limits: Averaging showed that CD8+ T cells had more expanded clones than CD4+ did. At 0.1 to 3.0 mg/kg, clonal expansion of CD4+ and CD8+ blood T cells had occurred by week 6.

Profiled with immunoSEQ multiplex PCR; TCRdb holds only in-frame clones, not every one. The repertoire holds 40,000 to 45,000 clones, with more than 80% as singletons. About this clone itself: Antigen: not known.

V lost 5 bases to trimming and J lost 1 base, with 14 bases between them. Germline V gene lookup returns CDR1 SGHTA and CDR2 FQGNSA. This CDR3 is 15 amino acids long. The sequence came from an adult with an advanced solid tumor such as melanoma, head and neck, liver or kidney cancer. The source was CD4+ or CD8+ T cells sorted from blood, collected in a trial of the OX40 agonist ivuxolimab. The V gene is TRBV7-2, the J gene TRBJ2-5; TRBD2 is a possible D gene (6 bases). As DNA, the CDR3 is TGTGCCAGCAGCCCCGGGACTTCCCGCCAAGAGACCCAGTACTTC. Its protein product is CASSPGTSRQETQYF.